This paragraph covers one TCR beta chain sequence. This sample is part of a study of control samples from healthy donors and cancer patients. Sequencing used immunoSEQ multiplex PCR; TCRdb keeps in-frame clones, though not all of them. The sample holds 130,000 or so clones, just under 90% seen once. There are 14 residues in the CDR3. Losses at the gene ends were 4 bases for V and 4 bases for J; bases not matched to a gene: 3. CDR1 SEHNR and CDR2 FQNEAQ come from the germline V gene (reference sequence). The specimen sequenced was PBMCs. The sequence was collected from a man aged 50 to 59 with head and neck cancer. V usage is TRBV7-9 and J usage is TRBJ1-4, with 7 positions matching TRBD1. CDR3 sequence reads: CASSSGTVNEKLFF. The CDR3 DNA reads TGTGCCAGCAGCTCTGGGACAGTTAATGAAAAACTGTTTTTT.